These T cell receptor beta chains were read from a single sample in a study of CD8 T cells in ankylosing spondylitis. TCRdb re-analysed the 5' RACE reads in MiXCR, keeping a single row per CDR3 protein. Of approximately 300,000 distinct CDR3 sequences in the sample, about 20% were seen once. The sequencing sample was made of blood, either unsorted or a sorted T cell fraction (not recorded which). The receptors here all came from a female donor with ankylosing spondylitis or in good health (not recorded which). Each CDR3 is given with its conserved first and last residue. The D gene is left open where the match is weak. Clone size is shown for a subset of rows, as once, few, many or a class of expanded clone.

>TRBV7-2|few|NA|TRBJ2-1
CASSLGARINEQFF
TGTGCCAGCAGCTTAGGGGCCCGGATCAATGAGCAGTTCTTC
>TRBV7-2|few|NA|TRBJ2-7
CASSLELFGEQYF
TGTGCCAGCAGCTTGGAGCTATTCGGCGAGCAGTACTTC
>TRBV7-2|NA|NA|TRBJ2-7
CASSLGLRYEQYF
TGTGCCAGCAGCTTAGGTCTCAGATACGAGCAGTACTTC
>TRBV7-2|NA|NA|TRBJ2-7
CASSLAKGRVYEQYF
TGTGCCAGCAGCTTAGCGAAAGGCAGGGTCTACGAGCAGTACTTC
>TRBV10-3|NA|NA|TRBJ2-3
CAISGTDTQYF
TGTGCCATCAGTGGCACAGATACGCAGTATTTT
>TRBV9|few|NA|TRBJ2-1
CASSVGLLGRGDNEQFF
TGTGCCAGCAGCGTGGGGCTGTTAGGGAGAGGGGACAATGAGCAGTTCTTC
>TRBV4-2|few|NA|TRBJ1-5
CASSLTAATVNQPQHF
TGTGCCAGCAGCCTTACAGCCGCGACAGTTAATCAGCCCCAGCATTTT
>TRBV5-6|NA|NA|TRBJ2-5
CASSLLGGSMEETQYF
TGTGCCAGCAGCTTGTTGGGGGGAAGTATGGAGGAGACCCAGTACTTC
>TRBV9|NA|NA|TRBJ2-7
CASNRGAEEYEQYF
TGTGCCAGCAATAGGGGGGCCGAGGAATACGAGCAGTACTTC
>TRBV3-1|NA|TRBD2|TRBJ2-7
CASRRSGRTEQYF
TGTGCCAGCAGGAGGAGCGGGAGGACCGAGCAGTACTTC
>TRBV5-1|many|TRBD2|TRBJ2-3
CASSHDRLAGGLNTQYF
TGCGCCAGCAGCCATGACCGACTAGCGGGAGGGCTGAATACGCAGTATTTT
>TRBV29-1|NA|NA|TRBJ1-2
CSVEANSNYGYTF
TGCAGCGTTGAAGCAAACTCTAACTATGGCTACACCTTC
>TRBV6-5|few|NA|TRBJ1-6
CASSYSTGHYNSPLHF
TGTGCCAGCAGTTACTCGACGGGACACTATAATTCACCCCTCCACTTT
>TRBV11-2|NA|NA|TRBJ2-1
CASSLAGISNEQFF
TGTGCCAGCAGCTTAGCGGGAATAAGCAATGAGCAGTTCTTC
>TRBV12-3/TRBV12-4|NA|NA|TRBJ1-5
CASSPLPGVKGQPQHF
TGTGCCAGCAGTCCATTACCAGGGGTGAAGGGTCAGCCCCAGCATTTT
>TRBV5-1|few|TRBD2|TRBJ2-1
CASSLGGDPYNEQFF
TGCGCCAGCAGTTTGGGGGGGGACCCCTACAATGAGCAGTTCTTC
>TRBV6-5|many|TRBD1|TRBJ1-5
CASSYLGTGDQPQHF
TGTGCCAGCAGTTACCTCGGGACAGGAGATCAGCCCCAGCATTTT
>TRBV5-1|NA|NA|TRBJ2-5
CASSLVPPETQYF
TGCGCCAGCAGCTTGGTCCCCCCGGAGACCCAGTACTTC
>TRBV29-1|medium-sized|TRBD1|TRBJ2-1
CSVTGTGLTYNEQFF
TGCAGCGTGACCGGGACAGGACTGACCTACAATGAGCAGTTCTTC
>TRBV7-2|few|TRBD2|TRBJ2-2
CASSFSGRENTGELFF
TGTGCCAGCAGCTTTAGCGGGAGGGAGAACACCGGGGAGCTGTTTTTT
>TRBV10-3|many|NA|TRBJ2-7
CAISERGSSYEQYF
TGTGCCATCAGTGAGAGGGGGTCCTCCTACGAGCAGTACTTC
>TRBV12-3/TRBV12-4|few|NA|TRBJ1-2
CASSSWAGVGYGYTF
TGTGCCAGCAGTTCGTGGGCGGGGGTAGGCTATGGCTACACCTTC
>TRBV7-8|NA|NA|TRBJ1-5
CASSLQGVGPQHF
TGTGCCAGCAGCTTACAGGGAGTAGGACCCCAGCATTTT
>TRBV6-1|few|NA|TRBJ1-1
CASSPTVTLNTEAFF
TGTGCCAGCAGTCCTACAGTTACCCTCAACACTGAAGCTTTCTTT
>TRBV24-1|NA|NA|TRBJ2-1
CATGTQPGEQFF
TGTGCCACCGGGACCCAACCTGGTGAGCAGTTCTTC
>TRBV28|few|NA|TRBJ1-6
CASSPPRAADSPLHF
TGTGCCAGCAGTCCCCCCAGGGCGGCGGACTCACCCCTCCACTTT
>TRBV27|NA|NA|TRBJ2-3
CASSLSRASTDTQYF
TGTGCCAGCTCGCTTTCCCGGGCTAGCACAGATACGCAGTATTTT
>TRBV20-1|few|NA|TRBJ2-1
CSARSIGMGQFF
TGCAGTGCTAGGAGTATAGGTATGGGGCAGTTCTTC
>TRBV6-1|few|TRBD2|TRBJ2-2
CASTQTSGLHTGELFF
TGTGCCAGCACCCAAACCTCGGGACTACACACCGGGGAGCTGTTTTTT
>TRBV28|NA|TRBD1|TRBJ1-2
CASSTPGQGDYGYTF
TGTGCCAGCAGCACCCCCGGACAGGGCGACTATGGCTACACCTTC
>TRBV2|NA|TRBD1|TRBJ1-1
CASNIQGPRVEAFF
TGTGCCAGCAATATACAGGGGCCGCGGGTTGAAGCTTTCTTT
>TRBV29-1|NA|TRBD1|TRBJ2-7
CSVQGAKEQYF
TGCAGCGTACAGGGGGCAAAAGAGCAGTACTTC
>TRBV20-1|NA|TRBD2|TRBJ2-3
CSASLAGSPTDTQYF
TGCAGTGCTTCCCTAGCGGGAAGTCCGACAGATACGCAGTATTTT
>TRBV29-1|few|TRBD2|TRBJ2-1
CSVDTSGNNEQFF
TGCAGCGTTGACACTAGCGGTAACAATGAGCAGTTCTTC
>TRBV29-1|NA|NA|TRBJ2-7
CSVESPGEQYF
TGCAGCGTTGAATCCCCGGGGGAGCAGTACTTC
>TRBV10-3|NA|NA|TRBJ2-1
CAISESRGGNNEQFF
TGTGCCATCAGTGAGTCAAGGGGGGGAAACAATGAGCAGTTCTTC
>TRBV6-2/TRBV6-3|NA|NA|TRBJ2-5
CASNRGETQYF
TGTGCCAGCAATCGAGGAGAGACCCAGTACTTC
>TRBV7-8|NA|TRBD1|TRBJ2-2
CASSLGWTGGGRGTGELFF
TGTGCCAGCAGCTTAGGGTGGACAGGGGGCGGAAGAGGTACCGGGGAGCTGTTTTTT
>TRBV2|NA|NA|TRBJ2-6
CASGDPGANVLTF
TGTGCCAGCGGTGACCCTGGGGCCAACGTCCTGACTTTC
>TRBV5-1|few|NA|TRBJ2-7
CASSPEGGQTYEQYF
TGCGCCAGCAGCCCAGAAGGGGGACAAACCTACGAGCAGTACTTC
>TRBV20-1|NA|NA|TRBJ1-2
CSARGGGNYGYTF
TGCAGTGCTAGAGGTGGAGGGAACTATGGCTACACCTTC
>TRBV19|NA|TRBD1|TRBJ1-2
CASTADRGLDYGYTF
TGTGCCAGTACCGCCGACAGGGGGCTGGACTATGGCTACACCTTC
>TRBV6-5|NA|TRBD2|TRBJ2-3
CASSYSIPGGVDTQYF
TGTGCCAGCAGTTACTCGATTCCCGGGGGGGTAGATACGCAGTATTTT
>TRBV12-3/TRBV12-4|few|NA|TRBJ2-1
CASSWGSGNEQFF
TGTGCCAGCAGTTGGGGGAGCGGGAATGAGCAGTTCTTC
>TRBV7-8|NA|TRBD2|TRBJ2-1
CASSPLAGGPIEQFF
TGTGCCAGCAGCCCTCTAGCGGGAGGGCCTATTGAGCAGTTCTTC
>TRBV6-1|NA|TRBD1|TRBJ2-7
CASSRRDRVHEQYF
TGTGCCAGCAGTCGCCGGGACAGGGTCCACGAGCAGTACTTC
>TRBV20-1|NA|NA|TRBJ2-3
CSGRGRATDTQYF
TGCAGTGGTAGGGGGAGGGCCACAGATACGCAGTATTTT
>TRBV20-1|NA|TRBD2|TRBJ2-7
CNAYSGTSGYEQYF
TGCAATGCTTACTCCGGGACTAGCGGGTACGAGCAGTACTTC
>TRBV20-1|NA|TRBD2|TRBJ2-1
CCARELPHQREFDEQFF
TGCTGTGCTAGAGAATTGCCCCACCAGCGGGAGTTCGATGAGCAGTTCTTC
>TRBV15|NA|NA|TRBJ1-6
CATTWGVNSPLHF
TGTGCCACCACTTGGGGCGTTAATTCACCCCTCCACTTT
>TRBV12-3/TRBV12-4|few|TRBD2|TRBJ2-3
CASSFGGRGTDTQYF
TGTGCCAGCAGTTTTGGGGGGAGGGGAACAGATACGCAGTATTTT
>TRBV6-5|few|TRBD1|TRBJ1-2
CASSSDRVSANYGYTF
TGTGCCAGCAGTTCGGACAGGGTTTCAGCTAACTATGGCTACACCTTC
>TRBV6-1|NA|NA|TRBJ2-1
CASREGGPLVNEQFF
TGTGCCAGCAGGGAAGGGGGACCCCTAGTAAATGAGCAGTTCTTC
>TRBV20-1|NA|NA|TRBJ2-7
CSATPREQYF
TGCAGTGCTACCCCTAGGGAGCAGTACTTC
>TRBV4-3|NA|NA|TRBJ1-2
CASSQDLGQGYGYTF
TGCGCCAGCAGCCAAGACTTGGGGCAGGGATATGGCTACACCTTC
>TRBV2|NA|NA|TRBJ1-6
CASSEQVVQSPLHF
TGTGCCAGCAGTGAGCAAGTAGTCCAGTCACCCCTCCACTTT
>TRBV13|NA|TRBD2|TRBJ2-5
CASSPAGVGRETQYF
TGTGCCAGCAGTCCAGCGGGAGTCGGGCGAGAGACCCAGTACTTC
>TRBV7-9|NA|NA|TRBJ2-5
CASGSGTETQYF
TGTGCCAGCGGGTCGGGGACGGAGACCCAGTACTTC
>TRBV28|NA|NA|TRBJ2-7
CASGISEFEQYF
TGTGCCAGCGGTATCAGTGAGTTCGAGCAGTACTTC
>TRBV5-6|many|NA|TRBJ2-5
CASSFSGPGETQYF
TGTGCCAGCAGCTTCTCCGGTCCAGGAGAGACCCAGTACTTC